This entry lists 18 T cell receptor beta chains sequenced from one sample in a study of metastatic and nonmetastatic thyroid tumors. TCRdb reanalyzed the PCR reads via MiXCR. The repertoire has about 50,000 clones, less than 5% of them found once; the top ten carry roughly 9.8%. Thyroid surgery took place with no prior treatment in any patient. The material sequenced was blood. The origin of the receptors is a female donor with papillary thyroid cancer or a benign thyroid nodule (not recorded which). Some clones in this sample may be carry-over from other donors' samples.

The gene calls are TRBV6-1 and TRBJ2-7; 7 bases line up with TRBD2. Germline values: CDR1 MNHNS, CDR2 SASEGT. Trimming removed 5 bases from V and 4 bases from J; junction bases left unmatched: 14. The CDR3 covers 16 residues. CDR3 region: CASSRWAGGSSYEQYF. The CDR3 DNA is TGTGCCAGCAGTCGGTGGGCGGGCGGGAGTAGTTACGAGCAGTACTTC.

This clone was seen many times. This chain connects TRBV11-2 to TRBJ1-1; D possibly corresponds to TRBD1 (6 bases). This CDR3 contains 16 residues. From germline, CDR1 is SGHAT and CDR2 FQNNGV. V shed 4 bases and J shed 2 bases, with 17 bases lying between them. Written as DNA, the CDR3 is TGTGCCAGCAGCTCCCCCTGGGGGGGGCCTAACACTGAAGCTTTCTTT. The encoded protein is CASSSPWGGPNTEAFF.

This clone is termed medium-sized (0.01 to 0.1%). The chain recombines TRBV27 with TRBJ1-2; 10 bases line up with TRBD1. V gave up 4 bases and J gave up 5 bases; unmatched junction bases: 7. The CDR3 consists of 15 residues. CDR1 is MNHEY and CDR2 is SMNVEV in the germline V gene (reference sequence). The CDR3 DNA is TGTGCCAGCAGTTCCTCCGGGACAGGGGCGTATGGCTACACCTTC. As protein: CASSSSGTGAYGYTF.

This clone was recorded many times. The V gene is TRBV6-1, the J gene TRBJ1-1, with 7 bases identical to TRBD1. The V segment lost 6 bases and the J segment 0 bases; nucleotides outside the gene matches: 4. The length of the CDR3 is 14 residues. Germline V gene lookup returns CDR1 MNHNS and CDR2 SASEGT. The CDR3 region is CASRAGQVNTEAFF. DNA for the CDR3: TGTGCCAGCAGGGCCGGACAGGTGAACACTGAAGCTTTCTTT.

This clone was counted ten times or more. The rearrangement uses TRBV12-3 or TRBV12-4 and TRBJ1-6, with a tentative D call TRBD1 (6 bases). CDR3 length equals 14 residues. The germline V and J ends were trimmed by 7 bases and 10 bases, with 17 bases remaining between them. The CDR3 loop reads CASTQTGRGSPLHF. CDR3 DNA sequence: TGTGCCAGCACTCAGACAGGAAGGGGATCACCCCTCCACTTT.

The sample holds a few counts of this clone. The final CDR3 position lacks the conserved phenylalanine or tryptophan, pointing to a likely read error. The genes are TRBV27 and TRBJ2-3; D is undetermined. The CDR3 is 14 amino acids. Germline CDR1 and CDR2: MNHEY and SMNVEV (reference sequence). V gave up 7 bases and J gave up 2 bases, with 13 bases separating them. CDR3 DNA sequence: TGTGCCAGCACCATGGACCGCACCACAGATACGCAGTATTTG. Protein product: CASTMDRTTDTQYL.

This clone has only a few counts. The chain employs TRBV6-2 or TRBV6-3 and TRBJ1-1; D is uncertain. This CDR3 is 14 amino acids long. The germline gives CDR1 MNHEY, CDR2 SVGEGT. The V end was cut by 2 bases, the J end by 1 base, with 8 bases between. The CDR3 sequence is CASSYDGSNTEAFF. In DNA form, the CDR3 reads TGTGCCAGCAGTTACGACGGGTCGAACACTGAAGCTTTCTTT.

This clone was seen at least ten times. The genes are TRBV27 and TRBJ2-3, with D perhaps TRBD1 (6 bases). Germline V gene sequence: CDR1 MNHEY, CDR2 SMNVEV (reference sequence). V was shortened by 7 bases and J by 3 bases, with 14 bases between the two germline ends. This CDR3 spans 14 amino acids. The CDR3 DNA sequence: TGTGCCAGCACACAGGGTTATCGGACAGATACGCAGTATTTT. It encodes CASTQGYRTDTQYF.

At least ten counts were recorded for this clone. The chain combines TRBV20-1 with TRBJ2-7, with 13 bases that match TRBD2. Germline CDR1 reads DFQATT; CDR2 reads SNEGSKA (reference sequence). V shed 6 bases, J shed 4 bases, and the junction held 6 bases outside the gene matches. There are 14 residues in the CDR3. The CDR3 sequence is CSALTSGRVYEQYF. As DNA, the CDR3 is TGCAGTGCGCTAACTAGCGGGAGGGTTTACGAGCAGTACTTC.

This clone has more than one count but fewer than ten. A much larger clonotype is one base distant, so this may be a read error. This chain joins TRBV19 and TRBJ2-2, with TRBD1 matching 8 bases. The germline V gene has CDR1 LNHDA and CDR2 SQIVND (reference sequence). The CDR3 consists of 14 residues. The CDR3 loop reads CASTRDRLLGELLF. CDR3 nucleotide sequence: TGTGCCAGTACCCGGGACAGGCTACTCGGGGAGCTGCTTTTT.

This clone was picked up many times. The sample carries other DNA sequences with the same CDR3. V is TRBV2 and J is TRBJ1-2; D is unresolved. There are 13 residues in the CDR3. The V gene lost 3 bases and the J gene lost 3 bases, with 8 bases spanning the gap. Germline V CDR1 and CDR2: SNHLY, FYNNEI. This CDR3 is CASSESRDYGYTF. CDR3 nucleotide sequence: TGTGCCAGCAGTGAGAGTCGGGACTATGGCTACACCTTC.

The V gene is TRBV7-9, the J gene TRBJ2-2; D might be TRBD1 or TRBD2, each matching 5 bases. Germline CDR1 is SEHNR and CDR2 is FQNEAQ (reference sequence). CDR3 length equals 14 residues. V lost 4 bases to trimming and J lost 9 bases, with 15 bases between them. In nucleotides, the CDR3 is TGTGCCAGCAGCTCAATCTTGGGGGAGAGGGAGCTGTTTTTT. Its translation: CASSSILGERELFF.

The table lists this clone with a few counts. The genes are TRBV20-1 and TRBJ1-1, with a possible D match to TRBD1 (6 bases). Germline lookup yields CDR1 DFQATT and CDR2 SNEGSKA (reference sequence). This CDR3 has 15 amino acids. V was clipped by 0 bases and J by 5 bases, with 16 bases between them. The DNA of the CDR3 is TGCAGTGCTAGAGAGGCGGCAGGGGAGGGAACTGAAGCTTTCTTT. The encoded protein is CSAREAAGEGTEAFF.

This clone was counted many times. This sample also contains other DNA sequences that code for the same CDR3. This chain connects TRBV7-9 to TRBJ2-5; 8 nucleotides match TRBD1. In germline, CDR1 is SEHNR, CDR2 FQNEAQ (reference sequence). With 5 bases clipped from V and 5 bases from J, the junction kept 7 bases outside the gene matches. The CDR3 has 14 residues. As DNA, the CDR3 is TGTGCCAGCAGCCCACCGACAGGGGAGGAGACCCAGTACTTC. Translation gives CASSPPTGEETQYF.

This clone was found many times. The chain links TRBV12-3 or TRBV12-4 to TRBJ2-7; D possibly corresponds to TRBD2 (7 bases). CDR3 length: 11 amino acids. V was shortened by 3 bases and J by 10 bases, with 10 bases between the two germline ends. The CDR3 loop is CASSLGGAQYF. The CDR3 nucleotides are TGTGCCAGCAGTTTGGGGGGGGCCCAGTACTTC.

This chain joins TRBV3-1 and TRBJ2-2; D is ambiguous. V lost 8 bases to trimming and J lost 4 bases, with 8 bases between them. Per the germline V gene, CDR1 is LGHDT and CDR2 is YNNKEL (reference sequence). This CDR3 has 12 amino acids. The CDR3 reads CASAPPTGELFF. The CDR3 DNA follows: TGTGCCAGCGCCCCCCCCACCGGGGAGCTGTTTTTT. Based on the CDR3 plus reference TRBV3-1 and TRBJ2-2, the full variable domain is DTAVSQTPKYLVTQMGNDKSIKCEQNLGHDTMYWYKQDSKKFLKIMFSYNNKELIINETVPNRFSPKSPDKAHLNLHINSLELGDSAVYFCASAPPTGELFFGEGSRLTVL.

The chain's CDR3 is CASSRGEAPYEQYF. The CDR3 nucleotides read TGTGCCAGCAGTCGGGGGGAGGCCCCCTACGAGCAGTACTTC. The rearrangement joins TRBV28 to TRBJ2-7; 7 nucleotides align to TRBD2. Germline loops: CDR1 MDHEN, CDR2 SYDVKM. The CDR3 spans 14 residues. With 5 bases clipped from V and 2 bases from J, the junction kept 6 bases outside the gene matches. Supplemented by reference TRBV28 and TRBJ2-7, the full variable domain reads DVKVTQSSRYLVKRTGEKVFLECVQDMDHENMFWYRQDPGLGLRLIYFSYDVKMKEKGDIPEGYSVSREKKERFSLILESASTNQTSMYLCASSRGEAPYEQYFGPGTRLTVT.

This clone was recorded many times. This chain's CDR3 is CASSLNSGFYNEQFF. As DNA, the CDR3 is TGTGCCAGCAGCTTGAACTCGGGCTTTTACAATGAGCAGTTCTTC. The V call is TRBV3-1, the J call TRBJ2-1; D unclear. The CDR3 sequence is 15 residues long. Germline lookup yields CDR1 LGHDT and CDR2 YNNKEL (reference sequence). With 5 bases removed from V and 4 bases from J, the gap between germline ends came to 15 bases.